One sample yielded the 32 T cell receptor beta chains listed below, sequenced in a study of OX40 agonist ivuxolimab in advanced cancers. Sequencing was performed with immunoSEQ multiplex PCR; in TCRdb, only in-frame clones are kept and a portion is missing. The repertoire includes approximately 49,000 clones, about 85% of them detected once, and more than 8.5% sits in the top ten. The sequencing here drew on CD4+ or CD8+ T cells sorted from blood, taken in a trial of the OX40 agonist ivuxolimab. These receptors came from an adult with an advanced solid tumor such as melanoma, head and neck, liver or kidney cancer.

The chain links TRBV28 to TRBJ1-1; 8 positions agree with TRBD1. The germline V gene encodes CDR1 MDHEN and CDR2 SYDVKM. V lost 0 bases, J lost 7 bases, and 1 base stayed unmatched. The CDR3 spans 13 residues. CDR3 nucleotides: TGTGCCAGCAGTTTATGGGACAGGGATGAAGCTTTCTTT. Protein: CASSLWDRDEAFF.

V is TRBV30 and J is TRBJ2-3; D not certain. The CDR3 is made up of 15 amino acids. Germline-derived CDR1 and CDR2 are GTSNPN and SVGIG (reference sequence). Trimming stripped 0 bases from V and 4 bases from J, with 14 bases between. The CDR3 nucleotides read TGTGCCTGGAGTGTACGTGCTACCACCCCAGATACGCAGTATTTT. This codes for CAWSVRATTPDTQYF.

The V and J genes are TRBV18 and TRBJ2-7, with unresolved D. The V gene's germline CDR1 is KGHSH and CDR2 LQKENI. The CDR3 sequence is 12 residues long. V lost 3 bases and J 5 bases, leaving 8 bases between the germline ends. In nucleotides, the CDR3 is TGTGCCAGCTCACCTGGCCCGGACGAGCAGTACTTC. As protein: CASSPGPDEQYF.

The rearrangement links TRBV11-2 to TRBJ2-7; D may be TRBD1 (6 bases). Germline V gene data show CDR1 as SGHAT and CDR2 as FQNNGV. Trimming left V 6 bases short and J 0 bases short, with 12 bases between. The CDR3 contains 14 residues. CDR3 region: CASSYDRSSYEQYF. The CDR3 DNA reads as TGTGCCAGCAGTTACGACAGGTCCTCCTACGAGCAGTACTTC.

The chain joins TRBV7-9 to TRBJ2-1, with 10 bases that match TRBD2. V was clipped by 6 bases and J by 0 bases; unmatched bases: 5. The CDR3 extends over 16 amino acids. Germline V CDR1 and CDR2: SEHNR, FQNEAQ (reference sequence). The CDR3 nucleotides are TGTGCCAGCAGTTACAGCGGGAGGGCCTCCTACAATGAGCAGTTCTTC. It is translated as CASSYSGRASYNEQFF.

This clone was counted once. The rearrangement uses TRBV5-4 and TRBJ2-1; 13 bases line up with TRBD2. The germline V gene encodes CDR1 SGHNT and CDR2 YYREEE (reference sequence). The CDR3 has 17 residues. J lost 6 bases, V lost 4 bases, and 10 bases had no gene match. The CDR3 loop is CASSQGLAGNRLNEQFF. CDR3 in DNA: TGTGCCAGCAGCCAGGGACTAGCGGGAAACCGGCTCAATGAGCAGTTCTTC.

This clone was counted a few times. The chain joins TRBV28 to TRBJ2-2; unclear D gene. The V gene's germline CDR1 is MDHEN and CDR2 SYDVKM. V lost 10 bases and J 0 bases, leaving 9 bases between the germline ends. The CDR3 is made up of 13 amino acids. For the CDR3, the DNA is TGTGCCACCCCGGGTCCGAACACCGGGGAGCTGTTTTTT. Amino acids: CATPGPNTGELFF.

About this clone itself: Mismatch with germline at one junction end may stem from a read error. J is TRBJ2-3 and V is TRBV7-7; TRBD2 aligns across 8 bases. The CDR3 has 16 amino acids. The V gene's germline CDR1 is SSHAT and CDR2 FNYEAQ (reference sequence). CDR3 nucleotides: TGTGCTAGCAGCCGTCAGGTCAGCGGGAGCGGTAGTGCGCAGTATTTT. Amino acids: CASSRQVSGSGSAQYF.

This chain uses TRBV6-5 with TRBJ2-5, with D tentatively TRBD2 (6 bases). Trimming shortened V by 1 base and J by 3 bases, and 9 bases separated the two germline ends. The CDR3 has 14 residues. Germline loops: CDR1 MNHEY, CDR2 SVGAGI. The CDR3 DNA reads TGTGCCAGCAGTTACTTGCGGGATAAAGAGACCCAGTACTTC. Residues: CASSYLRDKETQYF.

This clone has just one count. The CDR3 region has the DNA TGCGCCAGCAGACCACCAGGGGACCCTGGAAACACCATATATTTT. This sequence encodes CASRPPGDPGNTIYF. J is TRBJ1-3 and V is TRBV5-1; D perhaps matches TRBD1 (6 bases). This CDR3 has 15 amino acids. V dropped 5 bases and J dropped 2 bases, with 14 bases sitting between them. Germline V gives CDR1 SGHRS, CDR2 YFSETQ.

The chain joins TRBV10-1 to TRBJ1-4, with no clear D. The CDR3 runs to 14 residues. Looked up from germline, CDR1 is WNHNN and CDR2 is SYGVQD (reference sequence). V was cut by 3 bases and J by 10 bases, with 15 bases left in between. CDR3 sequence reads: CASSEAIAGGKLFF. CDR3 coding DNA: TGCGCCAGCAGTGAAGCCATCGCGGGAGGAAAACTGTTTTTT.

The J gene is TRBJ2-2, the V gene TRBV7-9; 7 bases fit TRBD2. The CDR3 spans 15 residues. Trimming removed 3 bases from V and 5 bases from J; junction bases left unmatched: 6. Germline lookup yields CDR1 SEHNR and CDR2 FQNEAQ (reference sequence). The CDR3, as DNA: TGTGCCAGCAGCTTCGGGGGAGGGAAGACCGGGGAGCTGTTTTTT. It translates to CASSFGGGKTGELFF.

V and J are TRBV9 and TRBJ2-7; D gene uncertain. The CDR3 has 12 residues. CDR1 is SGDLS and CDR2 is YYNGEE in the germline V gene. Trimming removed 3 bases at V and 2 bases at J, with 6 bases between. The CDR3 bases are TGTGCCAGCAGCGGGAATGCCTACGAGCAGTACTTC. It encodes CASSGNAYEQYF.

The V gene is TRBV5-1, the J gene TRBJ2-3; D ambiguous. CDR1 SGHRS and CDR2 YFSETQ come from the germline V gene. The CDR3 contains 14 residues. The V end lost 0 bases, the J end lost 0 bases, and 5 bases lay between the germline ends. Here the CDR3 DNA reads TGCGCCAGCAGCTTGGGGCTAAGCACAGATACGCAGTATTTT. Its protein product is CASSLGLSTDTQYF.

V usage is TRBV2 and J usage is TRBJ1-4; D is perhaps TRBD1 (6 bases). V was trimmed by 5 bases and J by 8 bases, leaving 15 bases between them. CDR1 SNHLY and CDR2 FYNNEI come from the germline V gene. This CDR3 region has 14 residues. The DNA for the CDR3 is TGTGCCAGCAGTCTGGACAGACCGGGGGAAAAACTGTTTTTT. It encodes CASSLDRPGEKLFF.

The chain uses TRBV5-5 and TRBJ2-5; TRBD1 matches 10 bases. In germline, CDR1 is SGHKS, CDR2 YYEKEE (reference sequence). The CDR3 covers 15 residues. Trimming at V came to 4 bases and at J to 9 bases, leaving 12 bases not matched to a gene. CDR3 residues: CASSPPGQGLVAQYF. As DNA, the CDR3 is TGTGCCAGCAGCCCCCCGGGACAGGGGCTCGTGGCCCAGTACTTC.

The V gene is TRBV11-3, the J gene TRBJ2-2; a possible D gene is TRBD2 (6 bases). The CDR3 loop spans 15 amino acids. Trimming took 5 bases from V and 5 from J, leaving 15 bases between them. The germline V gene encodes CDR1 SGHNT and CDR2 YENEEA. CDR3 coding DNA: TGTGCCAGCAGCAAACAAACCGGGGGTACCGGGGAGCTGTTTTTT. The encoded protein is CASSKQTGGTGELFF.

This sequence joins TRBV11-3 and TRBJ1-3; no firm D call. The V gene's germline CDR1 is SGHNT and CDR2 YENEEA. Deletions cut 0 bases from V and 5 bases from J, with 5 bases between. This CDR3 has 13 amino acids. CDR3 sequence reads: CASSLDPRNTIYF. In DNA, the CDR3 is TGTGCCAGCAGCTTAGATCCACGAAACACCATATATTTT.

This clone was observed once. The rearrangement uses TRBV7-9 and TRBJ2-3, with D unclear. Deletions cut 5 bases from V and 6 bases from J, with 12 bases between. The CDR3 is 13 amino acids. The germline V gene has CDR1 SEHNR and CDR2 FQNEAQ (reference sequence). In nucleotides, the CDR3 is TGTGCCAGCAGCCTCATTATAGCTGATACGCAGTATTTT. Encoded protein: CASSLIIADTQYF.

The chain joins TRBV19 to TRBJ2-7, with 9 bases fitting TRBD1. J lost 2 bases, V lost 5 bases, and 16 bases had no gene match. This CDR3 has 18 residues. Germline V gives CDR1 LNHDA, CDR2 SQIVND (reference sequence). This CDR3 is CASSQSGTGFLRPYEQYF. The CDR3 DNA follows: TGTGCCAGTAGTCAATCCGGGACAGGGTTTCTCAGACCCTACGAGCAGTACTTC.

Notes on this clone: At one end the junction does not follow the germline gene, possibly because of a read error. The V gene is TRBV6-1, the J gene TRBJ1-2; 9 bases are a match to TRBD1. Germline CDR1 MNHNS, CDR2 SASEGT. This CDR3 spans 11 amino acids. This chain's CDR3 is CASSENLGQGF. The CDR3 DNA sequence: TGTGCCAGCAGTGAAAACCTGGGACAGGGATTC.

The chain is built from TRBV28 and TRBJ1-3; 7 bases match TRBD1. Per the germline V gene, CDR1 is MDHEN and CDR2 is SYDVKM. The ends lost 6 bases at V and 0 bases at J; junction bases unmatched: 8. The CDR3 is made up of 16 amino acids. CDR3 residues: CASSYLGTASGNTIYF. The CDR3 nucleotides read TGTGCCAGCAGCTACCTAGGGACAGCCTCTGGAAACACCATATATTTT.

The gene calls are TRBV5-1 and TRBJ1-3; TRBD1 is a possible D gene (6 bases). Trimming removed 4 bases at V and 0 bases at J, with 11 bases between. The CDR3 totals 15 residues. The germline V gene encodes CDR1 SGHRS and CDR2 YFSETQ. CDR3 DNA sequence: TGCGCCAGCAGCAACGACAGGACCTCTGGAAACACCATATATTTT. It translates to CASSNDRTSGNTIYF.

The chain is built from TRBV11-2 and TRBJ2-2; a weak D match, TRBD1 (6 bases). Trimming stripped 5 bases from V and 7 bases from J, with 14 bases between. The CDR3 is 14 residues long. Germline V lookup: CDR1 SGHAT, CDR2 FQNNGV. CDR3 nucleotide sequence: TGTGCCAGCAGCGAGGACAGATGGAACGGGGAGCTGTTTTTT. Protein product: CASSEDRWNGELFF.

This clone was recorded only once. The chain combines TRBV10-2 with TRBJ2-1; TRBD2 agrees at 9 bases. The CDR3 covers 14 residues. Germline values: CDR1 WSHSY, CDR2 SAAADI. Losses at the gene ends were 8 bases for V and 9 bases for J; bases not matched to a gene: 11. In DNA, the CDR3 is TGCGCCAGCTCCCCAGGGACTAGCCTTCTTGAGCAGTTCTTC. Its protein product is CASSPGTSLLEQFF.

The V and J genes are TRBV6-6 and TRBJ2-1; 7 positions agree with TRBD2. Unmatched junction bases numbered 8, after V lost 6 bases and J lost 9 bases. CDR1 is MNHNY and CDR2 is SVGAGI in the germline V gene (reference sequence). The length of the CDR3 is 13 residues. The CDR3 nucleotides read TGTGCCAGCAGGGGAGGACTAGTGGGTGAGCAGTTCTTC. Translated, it gives CASRGGLVGEQFF.

The genes are TRBV4-1 and TRBJ2-6; D gene ambiguous. V was pared by 2 bases and J by 1 base, with 6 bases between. This CDR3 is built from 15 residues. Germline values: CDR1 MGHRA, CDR2 YSYEKL. CDR3 sequence (DNA): TGCGCCAGCAGCCAACAGACTTCTGGGGCCAACGTCCTGACTTTC. Its translation: CASSQQTSGANVLTF.

CDR3: CASSEAGLGTQYF. CDR3 bases: TGTGCCAGCAGCGAGGCAGGGCTAGGGACCCAGTACTTC. The chain combines TRBV11-2 with TRBJ2-5, with D possibly TRBD1 on 5 matching bases. The CDR3 is 13 residues long. Trimming took 5 bases from V and 7 from J, leaving 14 bases between them. Germline V gene lookup returns CDR1 SGHAT and CDR2 FQNNGV.

V usage is TRBV30 and J usage is TRBJ2-1; D may be TRBD2 (5 bases). In germline, CDR1 is GTSNPN, CDR2 SVGIG (reference sequence). This CDR3 has 11 amino acids. V lost 2 bases, J lost 7 bases, and 6 bases lay in between. DNA of the CDR3: TGTGCCTGGAGTTCGGGGAATGAGCAGTTCTTC. Residues: CAWSSGNEQFF.

The CDR3 DNA follows: TGTGCCAGCAGTGCGGAGTCTGAGCAGTTCTTC. This gives the protein CASSAESEQFF. This sequence joins TRBV2 and TRBJ2-1; no reliable D call. This CDR3 comprises 11 residues. Trimming pared 4 bases from V and 9 bases from J, leaving 7 bases between. Germline CDR1 reads SNHLY; CDR2 reads FYNNEI.

The chain links TRBV28 to TRBJ1-2, with D perhaps TRBD1 (6 bases). The CDR3 totals 16 residues. Germline V gene data show CDR1 as MDHEN and CDR2 as SYDVKM. Trimming shortened V by 6 bases and J by 1 base, and 18 bases separated the two germline ends. CDR3 amino acids: CASSNPRGRGNYGYTF. The DNA of the CDR3 is TGTGCCAGCAGCAACCCCAGGGGCAGGGGTAACTATGGCTACACCTTC.

This clone was seen a single time. The gene calls are TRBV19 and TRBJ1-5; D remains unclear. In germline, CDR1 is LNHDA, CDR2 SQIVND (reference sequence). V lost 6 bases and J lost 1, with 13 bases in between. This CDR3 is 15 amino acids long. The CDR3 protein is CASSPGSPSNQPQHF. The CDR3 DNA follows: TGTGCCAGTAGCCCCGGTTCGCCCAGCAATCAGCCCCAGCATTTT.